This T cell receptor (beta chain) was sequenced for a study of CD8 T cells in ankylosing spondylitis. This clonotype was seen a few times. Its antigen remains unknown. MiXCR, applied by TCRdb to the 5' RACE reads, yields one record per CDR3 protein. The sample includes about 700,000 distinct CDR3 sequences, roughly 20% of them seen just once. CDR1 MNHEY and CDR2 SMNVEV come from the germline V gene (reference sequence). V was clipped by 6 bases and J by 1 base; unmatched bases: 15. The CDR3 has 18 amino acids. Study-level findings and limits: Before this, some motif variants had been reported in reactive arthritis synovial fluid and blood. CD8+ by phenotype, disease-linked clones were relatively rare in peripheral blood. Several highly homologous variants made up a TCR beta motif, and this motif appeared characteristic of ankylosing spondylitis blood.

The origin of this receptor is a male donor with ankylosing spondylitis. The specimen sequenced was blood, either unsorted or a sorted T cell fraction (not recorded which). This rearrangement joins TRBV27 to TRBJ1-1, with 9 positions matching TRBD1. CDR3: CASRGSLGQGLSNTEAFF. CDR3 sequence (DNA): TGTGCCAGCAGGGGGTCTTTGGGACAGGGACTATCGAACACTGAAGCTTTCTTT.